This T cell receptor (beta chain) was captured by sequencing in a study of shared clonotypes between healthy human individuals. V was pared by 5 bases and J by 0 bases, with 5 bases between. The CDR3 has 12 residues. The germline CDR1 and CDR2 sequences are SGHAT and FQNNGV. Study-wide findings and caveats: Having only a few donors restricted how much genetic and exposure-history diversity was captured.

Here immunoSEQ multiplex PCR was the method, and the copy in TCRdb shows in-frame clones only, minus some. Of some 1.4 million clones listed, around 97% are singletons. Concerning this clone itself: The antigen is unknown.

The chain has TRBV11-2 and TRBJ2-7; no firm D call. The receptor comes from a young man in good health. Sequenced material: naive CD4+ T cells sorted from blood. The subset denotes: CD45RA+ positively selected. CDR3 in DNA: TGTGCCAGCAGCCACTCCTCCTACGAGCAGTACTTC. Residues: CASSHSSYEQYF.